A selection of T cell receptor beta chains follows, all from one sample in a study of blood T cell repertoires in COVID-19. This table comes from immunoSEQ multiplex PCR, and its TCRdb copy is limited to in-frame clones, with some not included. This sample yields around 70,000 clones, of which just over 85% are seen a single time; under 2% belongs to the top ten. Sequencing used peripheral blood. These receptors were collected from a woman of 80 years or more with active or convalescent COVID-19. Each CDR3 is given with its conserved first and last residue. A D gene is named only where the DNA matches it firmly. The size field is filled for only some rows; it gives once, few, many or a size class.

TGTGCCAGTAGTATAAAGCGGGAGAGTTCCTACGAGCAGTACTTC,CASSIKRESSYEQYF,TRBD2,TRBJ2-7,TRBV19,.
TGTGCCAGCAGCTTAGCCGGGACAGAGCTATACGAGCAGTACTTC,CASSLAGTELYEQYF,TRBD1,TRBJ2-7,TRBV7-2,.
TGCGCCAGCAGTGAGGCGGACTACTTCTCCTACAATGAGCAGTTCTTC,CASSEADYFSYNEQFF,.,TRBJ2-1,TRBV10-1,.
TGTGCCAGCAGTGAGGACAGGGTTAACTATGGCTACACCTTC,CASSEDRVNYGYTF,TRBD1,TRBJ1-2,TRBV2,.
TGTGCCAGCAGCCCCGGGACTAGCAGTTACAATGAGCAGTTCTTC,CASSPGTSSYNEQFF,TRBD2,TRBJ2-1,TRBV5-4,.
TGCGCCAGCAGCTTGGCCGGGACAGGGAACACTGAAGCTTTCTTT,CASSLAGTGNTEAFF,TRBD1,TRBJ1-1,TRBV5-1,.
TGTGCCAGCAGTGAAGGAGGTGTCATTCAGTACTTC,CASSEGGVIQYF,.,TRBJ2-4,TRBV2,.
TGTGCCAGCAGTGGACAGGGGGCTTTATCCTACAATGAGCAGTTCTTC,CASSGQGALSYNEQFF,TRBD1,TRBJ2-1,TRBV9,.
TGTGCCAGCAGCGTAGCTGAGACAGGGATCTACGAGCAGTACTTC,CASSVAETGIYEQYF,TRBD1,TRBJ2-7,TRBV9,.
TGTGCCAGCAGCCCGACAGACACCGGGGAGCTGTTTTTT,CASSPTDTGELFF,.,TRBJ2-2,TRBV11-2,.
TGTGCCAGCAGTTACGGCGGACTTACCTCGGGCACAGATACGCAGTATTTT,CASSYGGLTSGTDTQYF,.,TRBJ2-3,TRBV6-2/TRBV6-3,once
TGTGCCAGCAGCGTAGCCCCGGGAATCTCCTACAATGAGCAGTTCTTC,CASSVAPGISYNEQFF,.,TRBJ2-1,TRBV9,.
TGTGCCAGCAGCTCAAGCTGGGAGACCCAGTACTTC,CASSSSWETQYF,.,TRBJ2-5,TRBV7-9,.
TGCAGTGCTAGTGCTAAGGGACAGGGCCGAGTCTATGGCTACACCTTC,CSASAKGQGRVYGYTF,TRBD1,TRBJ1-2,TRBV20-1,.
TGTGCCAGCAGGGGAGATCCCCCCAATTCACCCCTCCACTTT,CASRGDPPNSPLHF,.,TRBJ1-6,TRBV2,once
TGTGCCAGCAGCCCGGGGACTAGCGGGAACAATGAGCAGTTCTTC,CASSPGTSGNNEQFF,TRBD2,TRBJ2-1,TRBV27,.
TGTGCCAGCAGTGACCCAAGGCCCGGGGGTGAAAAACTGTTTTTT,CASSDPRPGGEKLFF,.,TRBJ1-4,TRBV2,.
TGTGCCAGCAGGAAGGGCAGGGTTGGGGAAAAACTGTTTTTT,CASRKGRVGEKLFF,.,TRBJ1-4,TRBV7-8,.
TGTGCCAGCAGCGTAGCTGCGAGCGGGGGGGCCCGATGGACAGATACGCAGTATTTT,CASSVAASGGARWTDTQYF,TRBD2,TRBJ2-3,TRBV9,once
TGTGCCACCAGTGATCCGACAGAGCAGGATACGCAGTATTTT,CATSDPTEQDTQYF,.,TRBJ2-3,TRBV24-1,.
TGTGCCAGCAGTGAAGCTCCGGGAGGGATGGGTTCACCCCTCCACTTT,CASSEAPGGMGSPLHF,.,TRBJ1-6,TRBV2,once
TGTGCCAGCAGCTTTATCTCTGGAAACACCATATATTTT,CASSFISGNTIYF,.,TRBJ1-3,TRBV5-8,.
TGCGCCAGCACCGCGTCGGGCTCTGGAAACACCATATATTTT,CASTASGSGNTIYF,.,TRBJ1-3,TRBV10-1,.
TGCGCCAGCAGTGAGCACAGGGGGCGGGAGACCCAGTACTTC,CASSEHRGRETQYF,TRBD1,TRBJ2-5,TRBV10-1,.
TGTGCCACCAGTGAGGCGGTGAGCGGTGAGCAGTTCTTC,CATSEAVSGEQFF,.,TRBJ2-1,TRBV24-1,.
TGTGCTAGTGGTTTGGAAGGAGATTCACCCCTCCACTTT,CASGLEGDSPLHF,.,TRBJ1-6,TRBV12-5,.
TGTGCCAGCAGTTCCGGGACAGGGGGCCTGTTCCACTACGAGCAGTACTTC,CASSSGTGGLFHYEQYF,TRBD1,TRBJ2-7,TRBV28,.
TGTGCCAGCAGCCGGTCAAGGGCTAGCGGGAACTTCTACGAGCAGTACTTC,CASSRSRASGNFYEQYF,TRBD2,TRBJ2-7,TRBV5-4,.